A single TCR beta chain is shown here with its context. The specificity of this receptor is unknown. Base-call qualities are not available, and no considerably larger clone is one nucleotide away. The immunoSEQ Assay was used to sequence TCRbeta CDR3 regions. After extraction, genomic DNA underwent amplification by bias-controlled multiplex PCR, followed by high-throughput sequencing. Regarding the original processing steps: To quantify the absolute abundance of every unique TCRbeta CDR3 region, sequences were collapsed and filtered. T cell fraction was estimated by normalization of TCRbeta template counts to usable DNA, with usable DNA being measured through amplification of reference genes present in all nucleated cells. Repertoire TCRs were annotated as SARS-CoV-2-specific when V gene, CDR3 amino acid sequence and J gene were exactly matched to a known reactive TCR set. MIRA supplied the reference SARS-CoV-2 TCR set, which was filtered for enrichment in COVID-19-positive ImmuneCODE repertoires so that public or cross-reactive TCRs were removed. Drawing on the MIRA antigens, annotated TCRs were analysed further at the level of specific ORF or position within ORF. Breadth was defined as the number of annotated unique rearrangements divided by the total number of unique productive rearrangements, and depth was defined as the summed frequency of the annotated unique rearrangements. Group comparisons of TCR breadth used two-sided Wilcoxon rank-sum tests. TCRdb's version of the immuneACCESS table is confined to in-frame rearrangements and falls short of the full clone set. An unresolved V gene accounts for under half of the shortfall where checked; the remainder is of unknown origin. That table furnishes V, J and clone size, whereas the DNA furnished D and trimming. The sample table contains hundreds of thousands of clones; only one count was recorded for around 87% of them. About 3.1% of the sample is in the top ten clones.

The germline V gene provides CDR1 SGHTA and CDR2 FQGNSA. The CDR3 runs 13 residues from the cysteine to the phenylalanine. Here the CDR3 DNA is all that survives: 39 bases in frame from base 1. Between the V and J ends, shortened by 3 bases and 2 bases respectively, the junction contains 7 bases. This entry is derived from a study of Ad26.COV2.S vaccination and SARS-CoV-2 variants (dated by TCRdb to the early 2020s). With regard to the full study: Vaccine-arm donors were drawn from COV1001, a multicentre, randomized, double-blind, placebo-controlled phase I-IIa trial of Ad26.COV2.S in healthy adults. TCRbeta repertoire sequencing served as the tool for gauging how specific and how broad the SARS-CoV-2-reactive T cell receptors were following Ad26.COV2.S vaccination. Investigators remained blinded to trial group allocation during experiments and outcome assessment. Ad26.COV2.S was administered intramuscularly at a dose of 5x10^10 or 1x10^11 viral particles, either as one shot or as two shots given 56 days apart. The TCR-sequenced set comprised about 32 samples: some 20 Ad26.COV2.S vaccine recipients, 5 placebo recipients and 8 SARS-CoV-2 convalescent individuals. Trial participants were randomized into five groups of five: low-dose or high-dose Ad26.COV2.S given once or twice, or placebo on both occasions. What the research found in general, with its limitations: The authors noted that the TCR breadth and depth analyses may have underestimated total T cell responses. Spike-specific TCR breadth was higher in Ad26.COV2.S recipients than in placebo recipients (P = 0.0014). The study lacked the statistical power to compare responses across vaccine doses or regimens. Comparable non-spike TCR breadth was observed between vaccine and placebo recipients, consistent with only spike being contained in the vaccine. Substantial breadth of spike-specific CD8+ and CD4+ T cell responses was reported after vaccination.

The sample's treatment or condition label, in plain terms: over 15 received Ad26.COV2.S at low or high dose, single or two shots; 5 received placebo; per-sample allocation not given. Repertoires of vaccine and placebo recipients were sequenced from samples collected on day 63 after the first injection. Cohort 1b enrolled around 24 adults aged 18-55 years at a single site in Boston, USA, between 29 July and 7 August 2020. As a vaccine, Ad26.COV2.S was a replication-incompetent adenovirus type 26 vector that expressed a prefusion-stabilized SARS-CoV-2 spike protein derived from the original Wuhan strain.

Recombination connected TRBV7-2 to TRBJ2-5; TRBD1 is a possible D gene, resting on 5 matching bases. Sequenced material: peripheral blood, taken in a trial of Ad26.COV2.S vaccine versus placebo. This sequence originates from a person aged 18-65 years who received the Ad26.COV2.S COVID-19 vaccine or a placebo. The CDR3 protein sequence reads: CASSFAGQETQYF. The sequenced DNA: TGTGCCAGCAGCTTTGCAGGGCAAGAGACCCAGTACTTC.